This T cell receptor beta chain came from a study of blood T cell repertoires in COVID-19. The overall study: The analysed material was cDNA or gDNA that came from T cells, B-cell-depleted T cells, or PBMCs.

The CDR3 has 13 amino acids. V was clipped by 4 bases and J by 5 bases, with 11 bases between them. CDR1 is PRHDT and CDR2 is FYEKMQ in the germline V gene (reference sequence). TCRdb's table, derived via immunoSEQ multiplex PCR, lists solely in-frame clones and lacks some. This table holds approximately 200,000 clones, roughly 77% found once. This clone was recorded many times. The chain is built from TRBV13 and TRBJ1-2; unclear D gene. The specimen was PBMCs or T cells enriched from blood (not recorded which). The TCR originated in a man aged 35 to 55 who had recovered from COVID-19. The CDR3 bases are TGTGCCAGCAGCTCCGGGTCTTTGTATGGCTACACCTTC. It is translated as CASSSGSLYGYTF.